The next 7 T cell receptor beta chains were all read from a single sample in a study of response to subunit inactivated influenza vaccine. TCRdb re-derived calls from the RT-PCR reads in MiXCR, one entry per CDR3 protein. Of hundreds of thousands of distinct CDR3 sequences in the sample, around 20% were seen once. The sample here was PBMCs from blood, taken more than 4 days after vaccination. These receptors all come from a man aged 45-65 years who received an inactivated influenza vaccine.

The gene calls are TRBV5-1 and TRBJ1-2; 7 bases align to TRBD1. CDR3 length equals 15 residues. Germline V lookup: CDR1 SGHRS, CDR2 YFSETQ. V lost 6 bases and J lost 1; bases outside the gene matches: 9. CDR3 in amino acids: CASTPIGGGNYGYTF. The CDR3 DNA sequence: TGCGCCAGCACCCCTATAGGGGGCGGTAACTATGGCTACACCTTC. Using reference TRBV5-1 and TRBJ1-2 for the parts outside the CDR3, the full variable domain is KAGVTQTPRYLIKTRGQQVTLSCSPISGHRSVSWYQQTPGQGLQFLFEYFSETQRNKGNFPGRFSGRQFSNSRSEMNVSTLELGDSALYLCASTPIGGGNYGYTFGSGTRLTVV.

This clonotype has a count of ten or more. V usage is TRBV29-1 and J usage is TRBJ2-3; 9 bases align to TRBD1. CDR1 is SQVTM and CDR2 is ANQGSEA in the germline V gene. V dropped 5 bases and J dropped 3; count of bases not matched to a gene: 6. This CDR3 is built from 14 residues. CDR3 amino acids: CSVSGTGLTDTQYF. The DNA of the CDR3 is TGCAGCGTTTCCGGGACAGGGCTGACAGATACGCAGTATTTT.

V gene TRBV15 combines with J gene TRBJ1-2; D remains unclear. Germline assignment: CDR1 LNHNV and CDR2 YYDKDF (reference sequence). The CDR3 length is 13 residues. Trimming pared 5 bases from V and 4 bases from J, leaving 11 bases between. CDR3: CATSLDGGYGYTF. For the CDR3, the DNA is TGTGCCACCAGCTTAGACGGAGGCTATGGCTACACCTTC.

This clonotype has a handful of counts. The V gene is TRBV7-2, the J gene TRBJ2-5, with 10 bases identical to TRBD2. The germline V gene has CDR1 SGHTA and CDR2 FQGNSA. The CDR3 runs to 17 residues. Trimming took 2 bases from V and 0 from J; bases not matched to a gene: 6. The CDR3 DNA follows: TGTGCCAGCAGCTTACGCCCGGGACTAGCGTACCAAGAGACCCAGTACTTC. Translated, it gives CASSLRPGLAYQETQYF.

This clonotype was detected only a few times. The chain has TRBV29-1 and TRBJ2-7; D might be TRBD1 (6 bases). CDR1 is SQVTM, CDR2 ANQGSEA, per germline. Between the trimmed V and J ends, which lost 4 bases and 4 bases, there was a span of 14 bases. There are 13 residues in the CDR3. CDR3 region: CSVATGWSYEQYF. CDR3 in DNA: TGCAGCGTTGCTACAGGGTGGAGTTACGAGCAGTACTTC.

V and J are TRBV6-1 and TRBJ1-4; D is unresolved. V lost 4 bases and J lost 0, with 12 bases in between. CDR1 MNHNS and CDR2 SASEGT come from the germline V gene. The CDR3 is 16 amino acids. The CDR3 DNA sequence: TGTGCCAGCAGTGGTTCGGTTGCCTCAACTAATGAAAAACTGTTTTTT. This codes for CASSGSVASTNEKLFF.

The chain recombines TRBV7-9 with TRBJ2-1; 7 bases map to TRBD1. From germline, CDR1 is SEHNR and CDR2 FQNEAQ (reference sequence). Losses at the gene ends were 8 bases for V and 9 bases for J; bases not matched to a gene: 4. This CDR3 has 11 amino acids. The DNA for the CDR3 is TGTGCCAGCTTTTCAGGGGGTGAGCAGTTCTTC. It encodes CASFSGGEQFF. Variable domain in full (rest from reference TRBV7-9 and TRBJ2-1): DTGVSQNPRHKITKRGQNVTFRCDPISEHNRLYWYRQTLGQGPEFLTYFQNEAQLEKSRLLSDRFSAERPKGSFSTLEIQRTEQGDSAMYLCASFSGGEQFFGPGTRLTVL.